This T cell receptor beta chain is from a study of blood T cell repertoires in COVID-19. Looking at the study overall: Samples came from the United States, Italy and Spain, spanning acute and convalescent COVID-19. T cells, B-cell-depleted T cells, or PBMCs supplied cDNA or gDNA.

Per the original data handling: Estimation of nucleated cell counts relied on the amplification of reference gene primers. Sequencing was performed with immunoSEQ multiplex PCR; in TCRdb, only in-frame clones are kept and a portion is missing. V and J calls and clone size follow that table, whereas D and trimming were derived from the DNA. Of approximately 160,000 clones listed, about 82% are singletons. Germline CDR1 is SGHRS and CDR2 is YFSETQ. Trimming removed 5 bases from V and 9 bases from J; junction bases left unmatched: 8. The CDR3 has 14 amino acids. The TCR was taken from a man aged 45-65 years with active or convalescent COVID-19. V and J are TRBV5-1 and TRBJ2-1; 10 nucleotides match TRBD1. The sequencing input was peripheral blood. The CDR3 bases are TGCGCCAGCAGGTCGGGACAGGGGCGAAGTGAGCAGTTCTTC. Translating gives CASRSGQGRSEQFF.